This T cell receptor beta chain derives from a study of T cells in Graves' hyperthyroidism and ophthalmopathy. Used for diagnoses were clinical symptoms, serum thyroxine and TRAb, thyroid ultrasound and orbital computed tomography. RNA transcripts provided the source from which TCR beta CDR3 regions were amplified. The study used the HTBI primer set for a first-round RT-PCR of the TCR CDR3. TCRdb itself ran the multiplex PCR reads through MiXCR, one entry per CDR3 protein. Of approximately 380,000 distinct CDR3 sequences listed, about a fifth are singletons. CDR3 size: 14 residues. Trimming removed 3 bases at V and 6 bases at J, with 11 bases between. This clonotype was counted ten times or more.

The sequenced material came from blood. This sequence joins TRBV12-3 or TRBV12-4 and TRBJ2-2, with D possibly matching TRBD2 (5 bases). This clonotype originated in a man in his late teens or twenties with Graves' ophthalmopathy. The CDR3 sequence: CASSLNLASGELFF. DNA for the CDR3: TGTGCCAGCAGTTTGAATCTAGCCTCCGGGGAGCTGTTTTTT.